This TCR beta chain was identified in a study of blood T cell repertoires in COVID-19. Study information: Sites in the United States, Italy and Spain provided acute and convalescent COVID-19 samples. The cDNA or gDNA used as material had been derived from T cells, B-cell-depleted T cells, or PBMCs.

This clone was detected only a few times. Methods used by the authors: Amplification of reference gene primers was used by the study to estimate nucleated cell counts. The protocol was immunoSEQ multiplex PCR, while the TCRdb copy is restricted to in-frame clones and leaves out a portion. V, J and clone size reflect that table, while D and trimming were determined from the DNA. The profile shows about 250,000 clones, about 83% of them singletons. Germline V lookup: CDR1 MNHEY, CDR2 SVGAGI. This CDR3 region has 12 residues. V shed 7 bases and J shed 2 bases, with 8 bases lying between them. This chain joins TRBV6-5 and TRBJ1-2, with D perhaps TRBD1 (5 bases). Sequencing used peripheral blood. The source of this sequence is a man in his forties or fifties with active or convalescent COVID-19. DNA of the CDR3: TGTGCCAGCACAGCAGGGAACTATGGCTACACCTTC. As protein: CASTAGNYGYTF.